These T cell receptor beta chains were read from a single sample in a study of cytomegalovirus exposure and HLA in healthy donors. The repertoire was sequenced with immunoSEQ multiplex PCR; TCRdb's copy has only in-frame clones and lacks some. The sample has 150,000 to 200,000 clones; more than 70% are singletons. Sequenced sample: PBMCs. The receptors were gathered from a woman aged 40 to 50 in good health and CMV-seropositive. CDR3s include the opening cysteine and the closing phenylalanine or tryptophan. A D gene is named only where the DNA matches it firmly. Expanded clones get a size class; other rows say once, few or many, or leave the size out.

V,D,length,J,size,CDR3,DNA
TRBV7-3,TRBD2,16,TRBJ2-1,.,CASSLAGTRVNNEQFF,TGTGCCAGCAGCTTAGCCGGGACTAGGGTAAACAATGAGCAGTTCTTC
TRBV28,.,16,TRBJ2-3,.,CASSFAGNTLTDTQYF,TGTGCCAGCAGTTTCGCAGGGAATACACTCACAGATACGCAGTATTTT
TRBV5-1,TRBD1,15,TRBJ1-1,.,CASSTRQGADTEAFF,TGCGCCAGCAGCACACGACAGGGGGCGGACACTGAAGCTTTCTTT
TRBV7-2,.,15,TRBJ1-1,.,CASSLAAGSNTEAFF,TGTGCCAGCAGCTTAGCGGCAGGGTCGAACACTGAAGCTTTCTTT
TRBV7-2,.,16,TRBJ2-2,.,CASSLVKAGHTGELFF,TGTGCCAGCAGCTTAGTAAAGGCAGGGCACACCGGGGAGCTGTTTTTT
TRBV2,TRBD1,17,TRBJ2-6,once,CASSVRDSHSGANVLTF,TGTGCCAGCAGTGTCCGGGACAGTCACTCTGGGGCCAACGTCCTGACTTTC
TRBV10-1,.,15,TRBJ2-1,few,CASSALQGKGNEQFF,TGCGCCAGCAGTGCTTTACAGGGAAAAGGCAATGAGCAGTTCTTC
TRBV6-1,TRBD1,15,TRBJ2-7,.,CASDAQTGVGNEQYF,TGTGCCAGCGATGCCCAAACAGGGGTTGGAAACGAGCAGTACTTC
TRBV18,.,15,TRBJ1-5,.,CASSLGLGGNQPQHF,TGTGCCAGCTCGCTCGGTCTGGGGGGGAATCAGCCCCAGCATTTT
TRBV7-3,TRBD2,15,TRBJ2-7,.,CASRSHGTSGDEQYF,TGTGCCAGCAGGTCACACGGGACTAGTGGGGACGAGCAGTACTTC
TRBV5-1,TRBD1,14,TRBJ1-2,.,CASSLQGQGSGYTF,TGCGCCAGCAGCTTACAGGGACAGGGCTCCGGCTACACCTTC
TRBV1,.,16,TRBJ2-7,.,CTSSQATAVPSYEQYF,TGCACCAGCAGCCAAGCTACCGCGGTCCCCTCCTACGAGCAGTACTTC
TRBV29-1,TRBD2,14,TRBJ2-5,.,CSVEDQAGESAQYF,TGCAGCGTTGAAGACCAAGCGGGAGAGTCGGCCCAGTACTTC
TRBV16,.,15,TRBJ2-1,.,CASSRTGGSYNEQFF,TGTGCCAGCAGCCGGACTGGAGGCTCCTACAATGAGCAGTTCTTC
TRBV18,TRBD1,15,TRBJ2-7,.,CASSPPSGQAYEQYF,TGTGCCAGCTCACCACCATCGGGACAGGCCTACGAGCAGTACTTC
TRBV28,.,13,TRBJ2-6,few,CATFYPGANVLTF,TGTGCCACCTTCTACCCTGGGGCCAACGTCCTGACTTTC
TRBV19,TRBD1,14,TRBJ2-7,.,CASKPGQGSYEQYF,TGTGCCAGTAAACCGGGACAGGGCTCCTACGAGCAGTACTTC